A single sample is the source of the 26 T cell receptor beta chains below, sequenced in a study of blood T cell repertoires in COVID-19. The protocol was immunoSEQ multiplex PCR, while the TCRdb copy is restricted to in-frame clones and leaves out a portion. The sample records around 190,000 clones, around 86% being singletons. The material sequenced was peripheral blood. Receptors were obtained from a woman between 65 and 79 years old with COVID-19, enrolled during active disease.

This clone was found a few times. The chain has TRBV19 and TRBJ2-1; TRBD1 matches 7 bases. Germline CDR1 LNHDA, CDR2 SQIVND (reference sequence). J lost 5 bases, V lost 4 bases, and 2 bases had no gene match. CDR3 length: 13 amino acids. CDR3 in DNA: TGTGCCAGTAGTAAACAGGGGAACAATGAGCAGTTCTTC. Protein product: CASSKQGNNEQFF.

With regard to this clone: This may be a read error, as it is one base from a much larger clone. The rearrangement joins TRBV7-2 to TRBJ1-1; possible D gene TRBD1, 5 bases. V lost 5 bases and J lost 1, with 8 bases in between. The length of the CDR3 is 13 residues. Germline V gene lookup returns CDR1 SGHTA and CDR2 FQGNSA. In DNA, the CDR3 is TGTGCCAGCAGCCGTCAGGGGAACACTGAAGCTTTCTTT. Amino acids: CASSRQGNTEAFF.

The V and J genes are TRBV28 and TRBJ2-2; 10 nucleotides agree with TRBD1. After removal of 10 bases from V and 5 bases from J, the junction contained 4 bases not matched to a gene. From germline, CDR1 is MDHEN and CDR2 SYDVKM. The CDR3 has 13 residues. The CDR3 nucleotides read TGTGCCACCAGGACAGGGGGGACCGGGGAGCTGTTTTTT. Translating it yields CATRTGGTGELFF.

The chain couples TRBV7-6 to TRBJ2-5, with D hard to call. Trimming left V 5 bases short and J 4 bases short, with 17 bases between. CDR1 and CDR2 from the germline V gene are SGHVS and FNYEAQ. CDR3 length: 15 amino acids. The CDR3 bases are TGTGCCAGCAGCCCCTCGTCATCTCTGAGAGAGACCCAGTACTTC. As protein: CASSPSSSLRETQYF.

The chain carries TRBV28 and TRBJ2-3, with TRBD2 as a possible D gene (5 bases). The CDR3 contains 18 residues. V was pared by 5 bases and J by 2 bases, with 23 bases between. CDR1 is MDHEN, CDR2 SYDVKM, per germline. This CDR3 reads CASSPQLKDSGDTDTQYF. The CDR3 nucleotides are TGTGCCAGCAGTCCACAACTCAAGGACTCTGGAGACACAGATACGCAGTATTTT.

This clone showed up just once. The V gene is TRBV15, the J gene TRBJ1-5; 7 nucleotides align to TRBD1. V lost 4 bases, J lost 6 bases, and 12 bases stayed unmatched. The CDR3 loop spans 16 amino acids. CDR1 is LNHNV, CDR2 YYDKDF, per germline (reference sequence). DNA for the CDR3: TGTGCCACCAGCAAAAGACAGGGAGTAGAGGGTCAGCCCCAGCATTTT. Translating it yields CATSKRQGVEGQPQHF.

This clone was recorded only once. V usage is TRBV9 and J usage is TRBJ1-2, with 10 bases matching TRBD1. The V and J ends lost 4 bases and 5 bases, in that order; junction bases with no gene match: 5. Per the germline V gene, CDR1 is SGDLS and CDR2 is YYNGEE. This CDR3 has 14 amino acids. The CDR3 is CASSLTGGRYGYTF. The CDR3 DNA reads TGTGCCAGCAGCTTGACAGGGGGCAGGTATGGCTACACCTTC.

This chain uses TRBV11-3 with TRBJ2-2; 9 bases match TRBD2. The CDR3 contains 16 residues. The trim removed 5 bases at V and 5 bases at J, leaving 9 bases unmatched. The V gene's germline CDR1 is SGHNT and CDR2 YENEEA. CDR3 sequence: CASSPLGTSGTGELFF. The CDR3, as DNA: TGTGCCAGCAGCCCCCTTGGTACTAGCGGGACCGGGGAGCTGTTTTTT.

This clone has just a few counts. The chain's CDR3 is CASSEYPTSGRITYNEQFF. In nucleotides, the CDR3 is TGTGCCAGCAGTGAATATCCGACTAGCGGGAGGATTACCTACAATGAGCAGTTCTTC. This sequence joins TRBV2 and TRBJ2-1; 13 bases agree with TRBD2. Germline CDR1 is SNHLY and CDR2 is FYNNEI. J gave up 2 bases and V 2 bases, and 9 bases lay outside the gene matches. CDR3 length equals 19 residues. Looking up the rest from reference TRBV2 and TRBJ2-1 gives the full variable domain: EPEVTQTPSHQVTQMGQEVILRCVPISNHLYFYWYRQILGQKVEFLVSFYNNEISEKSEIFDDQFSVERPDGSNFTLKIRSTKLEDSAMYFCASSEYPTSGRITYNEQFFGPGTRLTVL.

J is TRBJ2-7 and V is TRBV6-5; 8 bases map to TRBD1. CDR3 length equals 14 residues. V dropped 7 bases and J dropped 3; count of bases not matched to a gene: 8. Germline-derived CDR1 and CDR2 are MNHEY and SVGAGI. CDR3 sequence reads: CASKARDRHYEQYF. Written as DNA, the CDR3 is TGTGCCAGCAAGGCCCGGGACAGGCACTACGAGCAGTACTTC.

V and J are TRBV5-1 and TRBJ2-5; 8 positions match TRBD2. V was clipped by 2 bases and J by 5 bases; unmatched bases: 11. The CDR3 extends over 16 amino acids. Per the germline V gene, CDR1 is SGHRS and CDR2 is YFSETQ. The CDR3 bases are TGCGCCAGCAGCTTCGGACTAGCCGGAGCTGTGGAGACCCAGTACTTC. Its translation is CASSFGLAGAVETQYF. Full variable domain (remainder filled in from reference TRBV5-1 and TRBJ2-5): KAGVTQTPRYLIKTRGQQVTLSCSPISGHRSVSWYQQTPGQGLQFLFEYFSETQRNKGNFPGRFSGRQFSNSRSEMNVSTLELGDSALYLCASSFGLAGAVETQYFGPGTRLLVL.

The gene calls are TRBV24-1 and TRBJ1-2, with a tentative D call TRBD1 (6 bases). CDR3 length: 14 amino acids. The V end lost 4 bases, the J end lost 2 bases, and 10 bases lay between the germline ends. Germline CDR1 reads KGHDR; CDR2 reads SFDVKD. The CDR3 loop is CATSDFDRNYGYTF. DNA for the CDR3: TGTGCCACCAGTGACTTCGACAGGAACTATGGCTACACCTTC.

The gene calls are TRBV18 and TRBJ1-2; the match to TRBD1 covers 10 bases. Trimming cost V 6 bases and J 8 bases; bases outside gene matches: 3. Germline loops: CDR1 KGHSH, CDR2 LQKENI. The length of the CDR3 is 12 residues. The CDR3 spells CASSGQGSGYTF. CDR3 nucleotide sequence: TGTGCCAGCTCGGGACAGGGGAGCGGCTACACCTTC.

In regard to this clone: This specimen includes other DNA sequences encoding the same CDR3. The rearrangement uses TRBV6-5 and TRBJ1-1; tentatively, D is TRBD1 (6 bases). V lost 6 bases to trimming and J lost 0 bases, with 14 bases between them. This CDR3 contains 15 residues. Germline assignment: CDR1 MNHEY and CDR2 SVGAGI. As DNA, the CDR3 is TGTGCCAGCAGCTACACAACAGGGATGAACACTGAAGCTTTCTTT. Translation: CASSYTTGMNTEAFF.

V usage is TRBV19 and J usage is TRBJ2-1; 12 nucleotides match TRBD2. This CDR3 spans 20 amino acids. V lost 4 bases, J lost 6 bases, and 19 bases stayed unmatched. CDR1 and CDR2 (germline): LNHDA, SQIVND (reference sequence). CDR3 sequence reads: CASSTDGRAKTSGSINEQFF. The CDR3 nucleotides are TGTGCCAGTAGTACCGACGGACGGGCGAAGACTAGCGGGAGTATCAATGAGCAGTTCTTC.

In DNA, the CDR3 is TGTGCCAGTAACCGACAGCCGTACGGTGGAAACACCATATATTTT. Translating gives CASNRQPYGGNTIYF. The chain combines TRBV19 with TRBJ1-3, with a possible D match to TRBD1 (5 bases). Germline V lookup: CDR1 LNHDA, CDR2 SQIVND (reference sequence). The CDR3 is 15 residues long. Trimming pared 7 bases from V and 3 bases from J, leaving 16 bases between.

The V and J genes are TRBV7-2 and TRBJ1-3, with D unresolved. The CDR3 loop spans 11 amino acids. Trimming shortened V by 8 bases and J by 4 bases, and 6 bases separated the two germline ends. The V gene's germline CDR1 is SGHTA and CDR2 FQGNSA. In DNA, the CDR3 is TGTGCCAGCGGCCCCGGAAACACCATATATTTT. Amino acids: CASGPGNTIYF.

The gene calls are TRBV27 and TRBJ2-5; 10 bases are shared with TRBD2. Germline V gene sequence: CDR1 MNHEY, CDR2 SMNVEV (reference sequence). The CDR3 runs to 15 residues. V was pared by 3 bases and J by 6 bases, with 7 bases of the junction left unmatched. Written as DNA, the CDR3 is TGTGCCAGCAGTTTGGCTAGCGGGAGTGAGCAGACCCAGTACTTC. Translation gives CASSLASGSEQTQYF.

The V gene is TRBV3-1 (or the pseudogene TRBV3-2), the J gene TRBJ2-1, with no clear D. The CDR3 is made up of 14 amino acids. V was shortened by 4 bases and J by 6 bases, with 13 bases between the two germline ends. CDR1 and CDR2 (germline): LGHDT, YNNKEL (reference sequence). The CDR3 loop reads CASSLYSSVNEQFF. CDR3 DNA: TGTGCCAGCAGCCTATACTCGTCGGTCAATGAGCAGTTCTTC.

The chain joins TRBV3-1 (or the pseudogene TRBV3-2) to TRBJ2-2; D perhaps matches TRBD1 (6 bases). The CDR3 has 16 residues. Germline lookup yields CDR1 LGHDT and CDR2 YNNKEL (reference sequence). Trimming shortened V by 3 bases and J by 3 bases, and 14 bases separated the two germline ends. CDR3 coding DNA: TGTGCCAGCAGCCAGTTTACGCCAGGGGACACCGGGGAGCTGTTTTTT. It specifies CASSQFTPGDTGELFF.

In its sample, this clone was seen once. The chain employs TRBV11-2 and TRBJ2-7; 9 bases are a match to TRBD1. The CDR3 runs to 15 residues. V shed 3 bases, J shed 1 base, and the junction held 4 bases outside the gene matches. Germline V lookup: CDR1 SGHAT, CDR2 FQNNGV. The CDR3 is CASSFRTGASYEQYF. In DNA form, the CDR3 reads TGTGCCAGCAGCTTCCGGACAGGGGCGTCCTACGAGCAGTACTTC.

The J gene is TRBJ2-3, the V gene TRBV29-1, with 8 positions matching TRBD1. This CDR3 contains 12 residues. Germline CDR1 and CDR2: SQVTM and ANQGSEA. The CDR3 sequence is CSSTGGTDTQYF. The CDR3 region has the DNA TGCAGTAGTACAGGGGGGACAGATACGCAGTATTTT.

V and J are TRBV11-2 and TRBJ2-7; D may be TRBD1 (5 bases). CDR1 and CDR2 from the germline V gene are SGHAT and FQNNGV. The CDR3 spans 12 residues. V was cut by 4 bases and J by 12 bases, with 16 bases left in between. The CDR3 spells CASSSPGPGLYF. The CDR3 nucleotides read TGTGCCAGCAGCTCTCCAGGGCCTGGGTTGTACTTC. The whole variable domain, remainder taken from reference TRBV11-2 and TRBJ2-7, is EAGVAQSPRYKIIEKRQSVAFWCNPISGHATLYWYQQILGQGPKLLIQFQNNGVVDDSQLPKDRFSAERLKGVDSTLKIQPAKLEDSAVYLCASSSPGPGLYFGPGTRLTVT.

The V and J genes are TRBV7-9 and TRBJ2-1; 12 nucleotides align to TRBD2. J gave up 2 bases and V 4 bases, and 9 bases lay outside the gene matches. The germline gives CDR1 SEHNR, CDR2 FQNEAQ (reference sequence). This CDR3 comprises 18 residues. This CDR3 is CASSSPPLAGGTYNEQFF. In nucleotides, the CDR3 is TGTGCCAGCAGCTCCCCCCCACTAGCGGGAGGTACCTACAATGAGCAGTTCTTC.

The V gene is TRBV6-5, the J gene TRBJ1-2, with 12 bases matching TRBD1. Germline-derived CDR1 and CDR2 are MNHEY and SVGAGI. This CDR3 region has 15 residues. J was trimmed by 8 bases and V by 5 bases; bases with no gene match: 9. The CDR3 here is CASSTPGQGAKGYTF. Written as DNA, the CDR3 is TGTGCCAGCAGTACTCCGGGACAGGGGGCTAAGGGCTACACCTTC.

This clone was recorded only once. The chain links TRBV5-4 to TRBJ2-2; D gene unclear. The CDR3 runs 15 residues. The germline V gene has CDR1 SGHNT and CDR2 YYREEE (reference sequence). Trimming shortened V by 2 bases and J by 1 base, and 9 bases separated the two germline ends. CDR3 in DNA: TGTGCCAGCAGCTTATCTACGAAGAACACCGGGGAGCTGTTTTTT. This sequence encodes CASSLSTKNTGELFF.